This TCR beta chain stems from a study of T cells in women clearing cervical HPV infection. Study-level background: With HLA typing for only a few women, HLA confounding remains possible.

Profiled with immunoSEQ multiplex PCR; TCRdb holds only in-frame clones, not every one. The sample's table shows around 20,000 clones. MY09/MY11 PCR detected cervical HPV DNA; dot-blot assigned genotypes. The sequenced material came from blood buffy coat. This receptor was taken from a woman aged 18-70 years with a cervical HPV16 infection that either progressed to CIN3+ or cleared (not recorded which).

CDR3 residues: CASSQSVPNEQFF. CDR3 DNA, as far as it was read: TGTGCCAGCAGTCAAAGCGTCCCCAATGAG. The V call is TRBV6-2 or TRBV6-3, the J call TRBJ2-1; D uncertain. Read coverage stops 3 residues before the CDR3 terminus; the germline J gene supplies the remainder. V lost 5 bases, J lost 6 bases, and 11 bases lay in between. This CDR3 has 13 residues. Germline values: CDR1 MNHEY, CDR2 SVGEGT.